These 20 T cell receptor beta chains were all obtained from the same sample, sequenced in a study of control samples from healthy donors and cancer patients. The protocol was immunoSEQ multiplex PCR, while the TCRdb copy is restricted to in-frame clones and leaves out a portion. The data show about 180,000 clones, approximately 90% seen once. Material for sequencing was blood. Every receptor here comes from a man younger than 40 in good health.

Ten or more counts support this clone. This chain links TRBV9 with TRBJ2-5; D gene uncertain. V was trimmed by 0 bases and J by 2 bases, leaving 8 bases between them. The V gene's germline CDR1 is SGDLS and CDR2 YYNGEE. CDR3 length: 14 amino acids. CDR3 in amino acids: CASSVGSFQETQYF. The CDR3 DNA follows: TGTGCCAGCAGCGTAGGCAGTTTTCAAGAGACCCAGTACTTC.

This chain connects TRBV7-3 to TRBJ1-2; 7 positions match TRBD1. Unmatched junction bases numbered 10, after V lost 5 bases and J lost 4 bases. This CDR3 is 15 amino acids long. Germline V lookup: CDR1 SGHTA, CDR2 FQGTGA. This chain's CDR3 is CASSPSQDRAYGYTF. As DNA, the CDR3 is TGTGCCAGCAGCCCGAGCCAAGACAGGGCCTATGGCTACACCTTC.

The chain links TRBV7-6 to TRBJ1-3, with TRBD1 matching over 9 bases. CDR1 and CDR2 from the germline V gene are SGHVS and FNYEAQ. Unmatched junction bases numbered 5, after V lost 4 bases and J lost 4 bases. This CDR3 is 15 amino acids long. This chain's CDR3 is CASSSRDREGNTIYF. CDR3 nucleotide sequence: TGTGCCAGCAGCTCCCGGGACAGGGAGGGAAACACCATATATTTT.

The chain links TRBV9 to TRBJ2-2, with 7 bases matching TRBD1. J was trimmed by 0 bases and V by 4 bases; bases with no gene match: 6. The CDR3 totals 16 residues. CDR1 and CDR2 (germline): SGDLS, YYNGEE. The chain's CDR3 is CASSRTGTANTGELFF. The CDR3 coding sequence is TGTGCCAGCAGCAGAACCGGGACAGCGAACACCGGGGAGCTGTTTTTT.

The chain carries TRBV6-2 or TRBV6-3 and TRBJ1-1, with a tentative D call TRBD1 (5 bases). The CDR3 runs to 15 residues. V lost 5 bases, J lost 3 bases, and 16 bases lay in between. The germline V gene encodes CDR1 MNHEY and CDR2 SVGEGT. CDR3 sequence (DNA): TGTGCCAGCAGTCGGATCGACCGGGACGACACTGAAGCTTTCTTT. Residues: CASSRIDRDDTEAFF.

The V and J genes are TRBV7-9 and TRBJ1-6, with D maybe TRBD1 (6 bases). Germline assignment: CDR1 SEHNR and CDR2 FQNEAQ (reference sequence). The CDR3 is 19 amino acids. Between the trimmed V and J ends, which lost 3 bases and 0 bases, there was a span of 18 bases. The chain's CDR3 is CASSFGTGALSSYNSPLHF. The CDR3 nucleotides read TGTGCCAGCAGCTTTGGCACGGGGGCCCTAAGCTCCTATAATTCACCCCTCCACTTT.

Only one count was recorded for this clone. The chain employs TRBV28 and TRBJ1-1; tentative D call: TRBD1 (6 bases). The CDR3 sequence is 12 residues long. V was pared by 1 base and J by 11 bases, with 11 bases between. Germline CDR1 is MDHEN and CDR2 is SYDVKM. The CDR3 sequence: CASSLSRGRAFF. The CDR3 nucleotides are TGTGCCAGCAGTTTATCCCGGGGGCGGGCTTTCTTT.

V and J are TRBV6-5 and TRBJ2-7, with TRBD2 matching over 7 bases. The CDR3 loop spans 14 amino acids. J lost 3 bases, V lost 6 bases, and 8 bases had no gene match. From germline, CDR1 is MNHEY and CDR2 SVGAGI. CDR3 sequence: CASRGGAPSYEQYF. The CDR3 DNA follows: TGTGCCAGCAGGGGAGGGGCGCCTAGCTACGAGCAGTACTTC.

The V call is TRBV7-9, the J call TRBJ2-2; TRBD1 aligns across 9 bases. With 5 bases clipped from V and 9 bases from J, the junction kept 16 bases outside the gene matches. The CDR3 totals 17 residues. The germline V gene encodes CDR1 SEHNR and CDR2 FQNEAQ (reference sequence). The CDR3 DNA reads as TGTGCCAGCAGCCTACAACCGCCGGGACAGGGCGCTAGGGAGCTGTTTTTT. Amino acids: CASSLQPPGQGARELFF. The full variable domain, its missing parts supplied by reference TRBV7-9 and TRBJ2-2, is DTGVSQNPRHKITKRGQNVTFRCDPISEHNRLYWYRQTLGQGPEFLTYFQNEAQLEKSRLLSDRFSAERPKGSFSTLEIQRTEQGDSAMYLCASSLQPPGQGARELFFGEGSRLTVL.

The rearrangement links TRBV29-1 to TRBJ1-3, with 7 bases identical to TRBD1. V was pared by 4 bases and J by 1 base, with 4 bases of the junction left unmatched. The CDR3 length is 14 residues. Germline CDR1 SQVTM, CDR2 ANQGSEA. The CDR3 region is CSVGQGGSGNTIYF. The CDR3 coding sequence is TGCAGCGTTGGGCAGGGGGGTTCTGGAAACACCATATATTTT.

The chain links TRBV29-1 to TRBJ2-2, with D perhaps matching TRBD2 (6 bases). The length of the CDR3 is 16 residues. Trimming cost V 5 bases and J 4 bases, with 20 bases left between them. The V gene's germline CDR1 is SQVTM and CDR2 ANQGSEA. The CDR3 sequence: CSVLGGSGSSTGELFF. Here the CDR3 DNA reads TGCAGCGTTCTCGGAGGGAGTGGTTCCAGCACCGGGGAGCTGTTTTTT.

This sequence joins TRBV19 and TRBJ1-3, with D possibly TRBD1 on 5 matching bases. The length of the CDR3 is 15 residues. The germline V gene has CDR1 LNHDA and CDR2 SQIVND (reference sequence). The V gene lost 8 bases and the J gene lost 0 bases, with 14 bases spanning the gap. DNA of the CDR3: TGTGCCAGTCAAGACCCAGGGAGCTCTGGAAACACCATATATTTT. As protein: CASQDPGSSGNTIYF.

This chain's CDR3 is CASSLSDRGYEQYF. CDR3 nucleotides: TGTGCCAGCAGTTTATCCGACAGGGGCTACGAGCAGTACTTC. The chain couples TRBV27 to TRBJ2-7; TRBD1 aligns across 8 bases. Germline CDR1 and CDR2: MNHEY and SMNVEV (reference sequence). J lost 3 bases, V lost 0 bases, and 1 base had no gene match. The CDR3 sequence is 14 residues long.

CDR3 residues: CASSEPGRNTYEQYF. The DNA for the CDR3 is TGTGCCAGCAGTGAACCGGGACGGAACACCTACGAGCAGTACTTC. The J gene is TRBJ2-7, the V gene TRBV6-1; D could derive from TRBD1 or TRBD2 (5 bases each). Germline V gene data show CDR1 as MNHNS and CDR2 as SASEGT. V was trimmed by 2 bases and J by 2 bases, leaving 13 bases between them. This CDR3 contains 15 residues.

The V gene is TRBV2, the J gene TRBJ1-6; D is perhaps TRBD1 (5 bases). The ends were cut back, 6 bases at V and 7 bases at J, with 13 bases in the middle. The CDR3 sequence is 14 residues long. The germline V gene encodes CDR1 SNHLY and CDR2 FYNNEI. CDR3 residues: CASSGTRVNSPLHF. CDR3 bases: TGTGCCAGCAGCGGGACTCGAGTAAATTCACCCCTCCACTTT.

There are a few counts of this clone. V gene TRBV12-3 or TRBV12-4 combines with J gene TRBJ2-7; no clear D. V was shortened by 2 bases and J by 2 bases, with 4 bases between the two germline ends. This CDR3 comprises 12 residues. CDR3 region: CASSLNTYEQYF. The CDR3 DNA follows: TGTGCCAGCAGTTTAAATACCTACGAGCAGTACTTC.

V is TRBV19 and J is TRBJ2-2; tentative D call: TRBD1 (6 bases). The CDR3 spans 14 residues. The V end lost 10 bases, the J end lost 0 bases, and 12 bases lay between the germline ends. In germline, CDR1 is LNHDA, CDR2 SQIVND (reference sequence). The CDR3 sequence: CAISGTTNTGELFF. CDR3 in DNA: TGTGCCATCTCAGGGACAACGAACACCGGGGAGCTGTTTTTT. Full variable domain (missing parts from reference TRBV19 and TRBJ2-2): DGGITQSPKYLFRKEGQNVTLSCEQNLNHDAMYWYRQDPGQGLRLIYYSQIVNDFQKGDIAEGYSVSREKKESFPLTVTSAQKNPTAFYLCAISGTTNTGELFFGEGSRLTVL.

In DNA form, the CDR3 reads TGTGCCTCGAGGGTGGGGAATCATAACGAGCAGTACTTC. Its translation is CASRVGNHNEQYF. V is TRBV30 and J is TRBJ2-7; possibly TRBD2 for D (5 bases). The V end lost 7 bases, the J end lost 5 bases, and 18 bases lay between the germline ends. The length of the CDR3 is 13 residues. Germline CDR1 GTSNPN, CDR2 SVGIG (reference sequence).

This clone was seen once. CDR3 protein: CASSYGQGYNEQFF. CDR3 bases: TGTGCCAGCAGTTACGGACAGGGCTACAATGAGCAGTTCTTC. The chain links TRBV6-2 or TRBV6-3 to TRBJ2-1, with 8 bases matching TRBD1. V gave up 2 bases and J gave up 3 bases; unmatched junction bases: 0. Per germline, CDR1 MNHEY and CDR2 SVGEGT. The CDR3 is 14 residues long.

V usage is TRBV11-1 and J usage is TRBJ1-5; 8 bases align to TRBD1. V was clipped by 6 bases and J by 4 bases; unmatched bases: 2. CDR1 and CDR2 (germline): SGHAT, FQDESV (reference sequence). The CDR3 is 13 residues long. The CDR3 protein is CASSWDRNQPQHF. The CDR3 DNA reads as TGTGCCAGCAGTTGGGACAGGAATCAGCCCCAGCATTTT.